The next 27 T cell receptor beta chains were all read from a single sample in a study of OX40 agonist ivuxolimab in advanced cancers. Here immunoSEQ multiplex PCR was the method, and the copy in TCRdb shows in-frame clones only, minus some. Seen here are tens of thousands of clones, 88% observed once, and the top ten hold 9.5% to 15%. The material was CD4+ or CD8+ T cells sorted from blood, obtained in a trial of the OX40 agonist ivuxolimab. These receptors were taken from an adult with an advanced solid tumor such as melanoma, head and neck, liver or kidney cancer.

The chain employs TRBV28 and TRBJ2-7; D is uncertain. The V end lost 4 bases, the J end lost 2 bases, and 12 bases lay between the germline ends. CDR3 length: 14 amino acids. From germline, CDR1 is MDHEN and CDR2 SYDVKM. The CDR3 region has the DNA TGTGCCAGCAGTTCGGGCCCTACCACCTACGAGCAGTACTTC. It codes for CASSSGPTTYEQYF. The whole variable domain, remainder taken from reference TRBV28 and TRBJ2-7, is DVKVTQSSRYLVKRTGEKVFLECVQDMDHENMFWYRQDPGLGLRLIYFSYDVKMKEKGDIPEGYSVSREKKERFSLILESASTNQTSMYLCASSSGPTTYEQYFGPGTRLTVT.

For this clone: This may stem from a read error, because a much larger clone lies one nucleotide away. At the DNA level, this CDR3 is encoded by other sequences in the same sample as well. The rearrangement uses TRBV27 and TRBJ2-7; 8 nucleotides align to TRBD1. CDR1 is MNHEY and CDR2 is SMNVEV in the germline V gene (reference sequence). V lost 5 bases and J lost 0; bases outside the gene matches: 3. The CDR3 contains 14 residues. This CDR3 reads CASSGQGSSYEQYF. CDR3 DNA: TGTGCCAGCAGTGGACAGGGTAGCTCCTACGAGCAGTACTTC.

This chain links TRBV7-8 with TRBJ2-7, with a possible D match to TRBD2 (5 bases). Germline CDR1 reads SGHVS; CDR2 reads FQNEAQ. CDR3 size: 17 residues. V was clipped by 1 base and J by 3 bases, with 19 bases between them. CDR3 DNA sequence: TGTGCCAGCAGCTTAGTCTTGCGGGTGGGAGTGAGCTACGAGCAGTACTTC. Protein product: CASSLVLRVGVSYEQYF.

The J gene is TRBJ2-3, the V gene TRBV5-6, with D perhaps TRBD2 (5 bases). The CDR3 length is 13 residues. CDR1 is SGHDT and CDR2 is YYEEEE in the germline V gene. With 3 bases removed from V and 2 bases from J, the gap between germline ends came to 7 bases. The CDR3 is CASSWGDTDTQYF. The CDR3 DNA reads TGTGCCAGCAGCTGGGGAGACACAGATACGCAGTATTTT.

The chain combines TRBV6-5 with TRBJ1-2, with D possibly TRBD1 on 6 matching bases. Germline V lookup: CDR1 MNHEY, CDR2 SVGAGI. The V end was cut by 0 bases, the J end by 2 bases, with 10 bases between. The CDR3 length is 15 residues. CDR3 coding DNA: TGTGCCAGCAGTTACTCAGAACAGGGCAACTATGGCTACACCTTC. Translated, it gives CASSYSEQGNYGYTF.

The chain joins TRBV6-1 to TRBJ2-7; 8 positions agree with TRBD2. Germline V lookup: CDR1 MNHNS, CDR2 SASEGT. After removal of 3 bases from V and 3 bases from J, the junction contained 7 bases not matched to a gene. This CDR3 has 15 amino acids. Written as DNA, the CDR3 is TGTGCCAGCAGTGAGGGAACTAGCGGATACTACGAGCAGTACTTC. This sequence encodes CASSEGTSGYYEQYF.

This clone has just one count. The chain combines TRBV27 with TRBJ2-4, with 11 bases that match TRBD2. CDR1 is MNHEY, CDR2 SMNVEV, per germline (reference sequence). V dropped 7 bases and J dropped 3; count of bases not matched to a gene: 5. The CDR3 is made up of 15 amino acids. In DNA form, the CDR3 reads TGTGCCAGCAAAATAGCGGGAGGGGACAAAAACATTCAGTACTTC. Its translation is CASKIAGGDKNIQYF.

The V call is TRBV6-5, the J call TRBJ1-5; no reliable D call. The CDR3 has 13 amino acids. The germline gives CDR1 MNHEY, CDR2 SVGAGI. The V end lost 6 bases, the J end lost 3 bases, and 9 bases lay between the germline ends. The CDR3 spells CASRRALNQPQHF. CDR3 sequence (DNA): TGTGCCAGCAGGAGGGCCCTCAATCAGCCCCAGCATTTT.

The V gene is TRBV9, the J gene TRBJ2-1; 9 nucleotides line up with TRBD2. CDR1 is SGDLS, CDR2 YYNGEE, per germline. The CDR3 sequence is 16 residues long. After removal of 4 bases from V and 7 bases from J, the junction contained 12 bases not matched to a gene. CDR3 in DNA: TGTGCCAGCAGCCCCCCGGCTAGCGGGACCGAGAATGAGCAGTTCTTC. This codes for CASSPPASGTENEQFF.

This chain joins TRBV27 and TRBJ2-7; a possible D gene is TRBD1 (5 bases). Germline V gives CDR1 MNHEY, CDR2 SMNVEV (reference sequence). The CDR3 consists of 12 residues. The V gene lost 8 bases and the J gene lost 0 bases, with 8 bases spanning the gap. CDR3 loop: CASGQGSYEQYF. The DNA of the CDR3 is TGTGCCAGCGGCCAGGGCTCCTACGAGCAGTACTTC.

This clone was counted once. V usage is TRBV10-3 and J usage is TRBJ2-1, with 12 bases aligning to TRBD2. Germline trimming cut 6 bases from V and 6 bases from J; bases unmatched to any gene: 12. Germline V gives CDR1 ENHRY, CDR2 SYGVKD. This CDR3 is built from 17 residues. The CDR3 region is CAISENPTSGRSNEQFF. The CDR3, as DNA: TGTGCCATCAGCGAAAATCCCACTAGCGGGAGGTCCAATGAGCAGTTCTTC.

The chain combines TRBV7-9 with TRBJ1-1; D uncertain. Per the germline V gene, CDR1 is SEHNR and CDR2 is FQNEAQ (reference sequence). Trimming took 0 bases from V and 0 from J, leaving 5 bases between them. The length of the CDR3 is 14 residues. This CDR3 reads CASSLASMNTEAFF. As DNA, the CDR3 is TGTGCCAGCAGCTTAGCGTCAATGAACACTGAAGCTTTCTTT.

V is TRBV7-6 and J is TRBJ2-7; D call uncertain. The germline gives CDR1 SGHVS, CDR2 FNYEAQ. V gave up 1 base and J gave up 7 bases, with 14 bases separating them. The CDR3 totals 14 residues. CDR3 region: CASSLEPFTREQYF. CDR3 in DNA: TGTGCCAGCAGCTTAGAACCTTTTACGAGGGAGCAGTACTTC.

The CDR3: CASSVGAGSTDTQYF. CDR3 coding DNA: TGTGCCAGCAGCGTAGGGGCGGGATCGACAGATACGCAGTATTTT. V is TRBV9 and J is TRBJ2-3, with a tentative D call TRBD2 (6 bases). Per germline, CDR1 SGDLS and CDR2 YYNGEE. This CDR3 is 15 amino acids long. V was shortened by 0 bases and J by 3 bases, with 11 bases between the two germline ends.

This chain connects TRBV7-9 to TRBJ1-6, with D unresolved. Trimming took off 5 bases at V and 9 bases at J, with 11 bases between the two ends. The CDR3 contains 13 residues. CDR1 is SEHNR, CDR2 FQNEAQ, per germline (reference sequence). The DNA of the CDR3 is TGTGCCAGCAGCCCGTTTTTAGGTTCACCCCTCCACTTT. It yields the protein CASSPFLGSPLHF. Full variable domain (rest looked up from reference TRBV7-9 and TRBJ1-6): DTGVSQNPRHKITKRGQNVTFRCDPISEHNRLYWYRQTLGQGPEFLTYFQNEAQLEKSRLLSDRFSAERPKGSFSTLEIQRTEQGDSAMYLCASSPFLGSPLHFGNGTRLTVT.

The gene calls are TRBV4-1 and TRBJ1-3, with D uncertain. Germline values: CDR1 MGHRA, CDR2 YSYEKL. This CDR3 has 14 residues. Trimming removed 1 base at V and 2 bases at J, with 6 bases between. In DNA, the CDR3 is TGCGCCAGCAGCCAAGTTGGTACTGGAAACACCATATATTTT. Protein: CASSQVGTGNTIYF.

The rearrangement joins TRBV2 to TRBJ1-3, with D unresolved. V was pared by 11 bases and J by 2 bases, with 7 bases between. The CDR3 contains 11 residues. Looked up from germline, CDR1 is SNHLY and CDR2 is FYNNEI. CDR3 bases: TGTGCCCAGCGGGCTGGAAACACCATATATTTT. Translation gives CAQRAGNTIYF.

Here the CDR3 DNA reads TGCGCCAGCAGTGAACAGTATAATTTTGTCTACGAGCAGTACTTC. It translates to CASSEQYNFVYEQYF. V and J are TRBV10-2 and TRBJ2-7; D uncertain. Germline lookup yields CDR1 WSHSY and CDR2 SAAADI. This CDR3 contains 15 residues. V lost 3 bases to trimming and J lost 3 bases, with 15 bases between them.

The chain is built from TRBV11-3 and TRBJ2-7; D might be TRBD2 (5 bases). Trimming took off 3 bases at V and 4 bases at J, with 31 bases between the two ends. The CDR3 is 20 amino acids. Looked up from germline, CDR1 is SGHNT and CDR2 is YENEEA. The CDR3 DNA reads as TGTGCCAGCAGCTTCCCGATTAGAAGAGGGCTCAAACCCGGTGGGTACGAGCAGTACTTC. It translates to CASSFPIRRGLKPGGYEQYF.

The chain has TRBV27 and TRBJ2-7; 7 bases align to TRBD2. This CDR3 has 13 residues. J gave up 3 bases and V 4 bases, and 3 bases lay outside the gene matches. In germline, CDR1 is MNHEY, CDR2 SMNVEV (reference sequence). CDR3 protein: CASSYGLDYEQYF. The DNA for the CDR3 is TGTGCCAGCAGTTACGGACTAGACTACGAGCAGTACTTC.

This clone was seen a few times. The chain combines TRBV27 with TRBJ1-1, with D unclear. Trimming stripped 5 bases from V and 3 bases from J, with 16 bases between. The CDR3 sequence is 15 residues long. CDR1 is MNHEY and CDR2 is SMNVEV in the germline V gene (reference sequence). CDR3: CASSKGSRQDTEAFF. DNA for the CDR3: TGTGCCAGCAGTAAGGGCTCTAGGCAGGACACTGAAGCTTTCTTT.

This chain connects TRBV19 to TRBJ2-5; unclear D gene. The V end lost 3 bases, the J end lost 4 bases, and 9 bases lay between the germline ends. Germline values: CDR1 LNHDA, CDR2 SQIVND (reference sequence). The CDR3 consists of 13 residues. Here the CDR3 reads CASSIQVGETQYF. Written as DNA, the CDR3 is TGTGCCAGTAGTATCCAGGTAGGAGAGACCCAGTACTTC.

In nucleotides, the CDR3 is TGTGCCAGCAGCTCTCTTTGGAACGAGCAGTACTTC. Encoded protein: CASSSLWNEQYF. The gene calls are TRBV11-1 and TRBJ2-7; D is unclear. The CDR3 is made up of 12 amino acids. Trimming removed 4 bases at V and 5 bases at J, with 9 bases between. The germline gives CDR1 SGHAT, CDR2 FQDESV (reference sequence).

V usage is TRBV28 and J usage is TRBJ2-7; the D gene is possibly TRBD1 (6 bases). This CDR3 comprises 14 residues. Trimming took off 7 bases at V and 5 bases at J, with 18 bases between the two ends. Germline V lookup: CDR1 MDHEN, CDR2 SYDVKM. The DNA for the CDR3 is TGTGCCAGCAACCCAACAGGGCTTACGGACGAGCAGTACTTC. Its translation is CASNPTGLTDEQYF.

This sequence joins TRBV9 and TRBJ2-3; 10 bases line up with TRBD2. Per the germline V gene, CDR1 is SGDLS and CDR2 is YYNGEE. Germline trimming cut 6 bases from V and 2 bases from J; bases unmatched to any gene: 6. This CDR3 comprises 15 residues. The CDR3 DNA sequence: TGTGCCAGCAACAGCGGGAGGGCCTTCACAGATACGCAGTATTTT. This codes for CASNSGRAFTDTQYF.

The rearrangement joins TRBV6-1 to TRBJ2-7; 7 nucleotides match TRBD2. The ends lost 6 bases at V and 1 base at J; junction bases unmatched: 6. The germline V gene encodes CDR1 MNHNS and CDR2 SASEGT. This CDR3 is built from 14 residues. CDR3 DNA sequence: TGTGCCAGCAGAGTGGGGGGAGGGTCCTACGAGCAGTACTTC. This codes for CASRVGGGSYEQYF.

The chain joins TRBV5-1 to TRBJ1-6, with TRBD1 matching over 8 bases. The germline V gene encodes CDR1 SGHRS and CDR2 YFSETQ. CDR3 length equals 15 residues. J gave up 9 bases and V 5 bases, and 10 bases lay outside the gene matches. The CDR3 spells CASSLDRGPGSPLHF. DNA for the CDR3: TGCGCCAGCAGTCTTGACAGGGGCCCAGGTTCACCCCTCCACTTT.